Below, 29 T cell receptor beta chains from the same sample are listed, as sequenced in a study of a mutant IDH1 vaccine in newly diagnosed glioma. Time point of the sample: baseline, week 1 (first vaccination visit). Treatment specified: pre-vaccination baseline after standard-of-care therapy. Measured with immunoSEQ multiplex PCR; TCRdb has only the in-frame clones, and not every one. The table has about 88,000 clones, over 75% seen once. Sequencing was performed on PBMCs, taken from a glioma patient treated with radiotherapy, temozolomide or both. These TCRs come from a man aged 40-49 years with glioma. Some clones in this sample may be carry-over from other donors' samples.

The rearrangement uses TRBV5-1 and TRBJ1-2, with 7 bases aligning to TRBD1. Trimming removed 4 bases from V and 10 bases from J; junction bases left unmatched: 10. The CDR3 is 13 amino acids. Germline V gene sequence: CDR1 SGHRS, CDR2 YFSETQ. CDR3 in amino acids: CASSQGQLELYTF. In nucleotides, the CDR3 is TGCGCCAGCAGCCAGGGACAGTTAGAACTCTACACCTTC.

This chain joins TRBV2 and TRBJ2-3, with TRBD1 as a possible D gene (6 bases). This CDR3 is 12 amino acids long. With 3 bases removed from V and 6 bases from J, the gap between germline ends came to 7 bases. CDR1 is SNHLY and CDR2 is FYNNEI in the germline V gene. The CDR3 bases are TGTGCCAGCAGTGACCAGGGGGATACGCAGTATTTT. Translated, it gives CASSDQGDTQYF.

The genes are TRBV14 and TRBJ1-3; D ambiguous. CDR3 length: 14 residues. The germline gives CDR1 SGHDN, CDR2 FVKESK. V gave up 0 bases and J gave up 0 bases, with 3 bases separating them. CDR3 in DNA: TGTGCCAGCAGCCAAGACAACTCTGGAAACACCATATATTTT. Translation gives CASSQDNSGNTIYF.

The chain combines TRBV6-1 with TRBJ2-2; TRBD2 aligns across 11 bases. Per the germline V gene, CDR1 is MNHNS and CDR2 is SASEGT. This CDR3 spans 17 amino acids. Trimming removed 0 bases from V and 0 bases from J; junction bases left unmatched: 0. The CDR3 DNA reads TGTGCCAGCAGTGAAGCTAGCGGGGGGGCGAACACCGGGGAGCTGTTTTTT. Protein: CASSEASGGANTGELFF.

This chain links TRBV6-1 with TRBJ1-5; tentatively, D is TRBD1 (5 bases). Germline V gene data show CDR1 as MNHNS and CDR2 as SASEGT. This CDR3 has 14 amino acids. The germline V and J ends were trimmed by 5 bases and 2 bases, with 10 bases remaining between them. CDR3 DNA sequence: TGTGCCAGCAGTAGGGGCGACGGCAATCAGCCCCAGCATTTT. It yields the protein CASSRGDGNQPQHF.

This clone was counted a single time. This sequence joins TRBV27 and TRBJ1-1; no reliable D call. V was cut by 3 bases and J by 6 bases, with 11 bases left in between. In germline, CDR1 is MNHEY, CDR2 SMNVEV (reference sequence). CDR3 length equals 13 residues. The CDR3 nucleotides read TGTGCCAGCAGTTTGGGTCCTCGGTCTGAAGCTTTCTTT. Translated: CASSLGPRSEAFF.

The genes are TRBV2 and TRBJ1-5, with 12 bases aligning to TRBD1. J gave up 4 bases and V 8 bases, and 6 bases lay outside the gene matches. CDR3 size: 15 residues. Germline V lookup: CDR1 SNHLY, CDR2 FYNNEI. The CDR3 loop reads CASSRDRGPNQPQHF. The CDR3 DNA is TGTGCCAGCTCCCGGGACAGGGGGCCTAATCAGCCCCAGCATTTT.

J is TRBJ1-3 and V is TRBV18; D perhaps matches TRBD1 (5 bases). This CDR3 contains 16 residues. Germline CDR1 KGHSH, CDR2 LQKENI. V dropped 4 bases and J dropped 0 bases, with 13 bases sitting between them. The DNA for the CDR3 is TGTGCCAGCTCACTTTGGACACCGAGCTCTGGAAACACCATATATTTT. Amino acid sequence: CASSLWTPSSGNTIYF.

The rearrangement uses TRBV30 and TRBJ1-5, with a weak D call TRBD1 (6 bases). Germline CDR1 GTSNPN, CDR2 SVGIG (reference sequence). The CDR3 runs to 13 residues. Trimming removed 2 bases at V and 6 bases at J, with 11 bases between. The CDR3 DNA is TGTGCCTGGAGTCTAGGGGGGTGTCAGCCCCAGCATTTT. As protein: CAWSLGGCQPQHF. The full variable domain, in which reference TRBV30 and TRBJ1-5 provide the parts outside the CDR3, is SQTIHQWPATLVQPVGSPLSLECTVEGTSNPNLYWYRQAAGRGLQLLFYSVGIGQISSEVPQNLSASRPQDRQFILSSKKLLLSDSGFYLCAWSLGGCQPQHFGDGTRLSIL.

The CDR3 DNA sequence: TGTGTCAGAACCCGGAGACTAGCGGGGGCCTACGAGCAGTACTTC. Its protein product is CVRTRRLAGAYEQYF. The chain links TRBV7-5 to TRBJ2-7; TRBD2 is the table's D call, not checked against the DNA. TRBV7-5 is reported as a pseudogene. The CDR3 sequence is 15 residues long.

The rearrangement links TRBV9 to TRBJ2-6, with D maybe TRBD2 (5 bases). The germline V gene has CDR1 SGDLS and CDR2 YYNGEE. V was clipped by 0 bases and J by 0 bases, with 7 bases between them. This CDR3 has 16 residues. The CDR3 DNA reads as TGTGCCAGCAGCGTAGGAGGGAACTCTGGGGCCAACGTCCTGACTTTC. This gives the protein CASSVGGNSGANVLTF.

This clone was seen only a few times. This chain uses TRBV2 with TRBJ1-5; the match to TRBD1 covers 10 bases. With V trimmed by 7 bases and J by 2 bases, 2 bases remained unmatched. CDR1 and CDR2 (germline): SNHLY, FYNNEI. This CDR3 spans 14 amino acids. The CDR3 sequence: CASTGTGGNQPQHF. The CDR3 DNA follows: TGTGCCAGCACGGGGACAGGGGGCAATCAGCCCCAGCATTTT.

V usage is TRBV5-5 and J usage is TRBJ2-7; D remains ambiguous. Germline values: CDR1 SGHKS, CDR2 YYEKEE (reference sequence). V dropped 1 base and J dropped 2 bases, with 7 bases sitting between them. CDR3 size: 13 residues. The CDR3 DNA is TGTGCCAGCAGCTTGAACTCGCCCTACGAGCAGTACTTC. Amino acid sequence: CASSLNSPYEQYF.

The rearrangement joins TRBV2 to TRBJ2-3; TRBD1 agrees at 8 bases. V shed 8 bases and J 0 bases; nucleotides not matched to a gene: 10. CDR3 length: 16 amino acids. CDR1 and CDR2 (germline): SNHLY, FYNNEI. The CDR3 region is CASRDRRVSSTDTQYF. The CDR3 nucleotides are TGTGCCAGCCGGGACAGGAGAGTTTCTAGCACAGATACGCAGTATTTT.

The chain employs TRBV15 and TRBJ2-3; D is possibly TRBD2 (6 bases). The CDR3 totals 15 residues. The ends were cut back, 1 base at V and 6 bases at J, with 14 bases in the middle. Germline V gene sequence: CDR1 LNHNV, CDR2 YYDKDF (reference sequence). The CDR3 region is CATSRVAGSVDTQYF. CDR3 coding DNA: TGTGCCACCAGCAGAGTGGCGGGGAGCGTGGATACGCAGTATTTT.

The chain links TRBV10-2 to TRBJ1-1; possible D gene TRBD1, 6 bases. In germline, CDR1 is WSHSY, CDR2 SAAADI. This CDR3 is 15 amino acids long. V lost 7 bases to trimming and J lost 4 bases, with 19 bases between them. CDR3 residues: CASISPRGATTEAFF. The CDR3 DNA is TGCGCCAGCATATCCCCCAGGGGCGCAACCACTGAAGCTTTCTTT.

V usage is TRBV2 and J usage is TRBJ1-5; D is undetermined. V was shortened by 3 bases and J by 0 bases, with 9 bases between the two germline ends. Germline V gene sequence: CDR1 SNHLY, CDR2 FYNNEI. There are 15 residues in the CDR3. DNA of the CDR3: TGTGCCAGCAGTGACCCGCCCCCTAGCAATCAGCCCCAGCATTTT. Amino acids: CASSDPPPSNQPQHF.

This clone was seen only a few times. The chain's CDR3 is CASSSTGSSTDTQYF. For the CDR3, the DNA is TGTGCCAGCAGCTCGACAGGTAGTAGCACAGATACGCAGTATTTT. This chain links TRBV7-9 with TRBJ2-3; D might be TRBD1 (6 bases). Trimming stripped 4 bases from V and 0 bases from J, with 11 bases between. CDR3 length equals 15 residues. The germline CDR1 and CDR2 sequences are SEHNR and FQNEAQ (reference sequence).

V gene TRBV7-9 combines with J gene TRBJ1-6; maybe TRBD1 (5 bases). V lost 2 bases to trimming and J lost 7 bases, with 12 bases between them. The CDR3 consists of 15 residues. From germline, CDR1 is SEHNR and CDR2 FQNEAQ (reference sequence). The CDR3, as DNA: TGTGCCAGCAGCTTACAGGGTATGGCGAATTCACCCCTCCACTTT. Its translation is CASSLQGMANSPLHF.

The gene calls are TRBV27 and TRBJ1-1; 8 nucleotides match TRBD1. The CDR3 is 16 amino acids. Germline CDR1 is MNHEY and CDR2 is SMNVEV (reference sequence). The junction had 9 bases not matched to a gene; V was cut back by 5 bases and J by 1 base. The CDR3 protein is CASSPWTGKENTEAFF. The CDR3 bases are TGTGCCAGCAGTCCATGGACAGGGAAGGAGAACACTGAAGCTTTCTTT.

The V gene is TRBV7-9, the J gene TRBJ2-6, with TRBD1 identical over 9 bases. V lost 5 bases to trimming and J lost 18 bases; unmatched junction nucleotides: 23. Germline CDR1 SEHNR, CDR2 FQNEAQ (reference sequence). This CDR3 spans 17 amino acids. This CDR3 reads CASSHGIGTGTGTVQTF. The CDR3 DNA is TGTGCCAGCAGCCATGGGATAGGGACCGGGACAGGGACCGTACAGACTTTC.

The CDR3 DNA is TGCGCCAGCAGCCTCCAAGAATCCACAGGGGAGCAGTACTTC. Its translation is CASSLQESTGEQYF. The chain uses TRBV5-1 and TRBJ2-7, with a possible D match to TRBD1 (6 bases). Trimming removed 4 bases from V and 7 bases from J, with 18 bases in between. Per germline, CDR1 SGHRS and CDR2 YFSETQ. CDR3 size: 14 residues.

This rearrangement joins TRBV5-4 to TRBJ2-3, with unresolved D. V shed 4 bases and J shed 4 bases, with 10 bases lying between them. This CDR3 comprises 13 residues. Germline V gene lookup returns CDR1 SGHNT and CDR2 YYREEE (reference sequence). CDR3 loop: CASSEPGSDTQYF. Here the CDR3 DNA reads TGTGCCAGCAGCGAGCCGGGTTCAGATACGCAGTATTTT.

This chain joins TRBV30 and TRBJ1-5; D is ambiguous. The length of the CDR3 is 13 residues. Looked up from germline, CDR1 is GTSNPN and CDR2 is SVGIG (reference sequence). Trimming cost V 2 bases and J 2 bases, with 7 bases left between them. The CDR3 here is CAWSLKGNQPQHF. CDR3 in DNA: TGTGCCTGGAGTTTAAAGGGCAATCAGCCCCAGCATTTT.

There are a few counts of this clone. This chain uses TRBV2 with TRBJ1-2; TRBD1 matches at 7 bases. From germline, CDR1 is SNHLY and CDR2 FYNNEI. The CDR3 length is 15 residues. With 6 bases clipped from V and 4 bases from J, the junction kept 11 bases outside the gene matches. The CDR3 DNA reads as TGTGCCAGCAGGAACGACAGGGACATTAGCTATGGCTACACCTTC. Its protein is CASRNDRDISYGYTF.

V and J are TRBV5-6 and TRBJ1-4; 7 bases are shared with TRBD1. The CDR3 totals 14 residues. The trim removed 3 bases at V and 8 bases at J, leaving 7 bases unmatched. Germline V gene sequence: CDR1 SGHDT, CDR2 YYEEEE. CDR3 nucleotides: TGTGCCAGCAGCTCGACAGGGTATGGGGAAAAACTGTTTTTT. Translation gives CASSSTGYGEKLFF.

The chain is built from TRBV15 and TRBJ1-6; D ambiguous. CDR1 is LNHNV and CDR2 is YYDKDF in the germline V gene (reference sequence). V was trimmed by 1 base and J by 8 bases, leaving 6 bases between them. The CDR3 has 13 amino acids. CDR3 in amino acids: CATSRAPDSPLHF. The CDR3 DNA reads TGTGCCACCAGCAGAGCCCCAGATTCACCCCTCCACTTT.

The chain has TRBV5-4 and TRBJ2-7; D unclear. Germline lookup yields CDR1 SGHNT and CDR2 YYREEE (reference sequence). Trimming removed 0 bases from V and 7 bases from J, with 5 bases in between. The CDR3 spans 11 residues. The CDR3 region is CASSLGREQYF. The CDR3 DNA reads as TGTGCCAGCAGCTTGGGTCGAGAGCAGTACTTC.

The gene calls are TRBV15 and TRBJ2-2; 7 positions agree with TRBD2. Germline values: CDR1 LNHNV, CDR2 YYDKDF (reference sequence). There are 14 residues in the CDR3. Trimming cost V 7 bases and J 5 bases; bases outside gene matches: 7. The CDR3 coding sequence is TGTGCCACCACTTACCTAGCGGTTACCGGGGAGCTGTTTTTT. Its translation: CATTYLAVTGELFF.